The source of this T cell receptor (beta chain) is a study of T cell responses to AZD1222 COVID-19 vaccine. Background on the study: Both about-4-week and about-12-week second-dose recipients were combined.

Findings and caveats of the study: Repertoire samples came only from after the peak T cell response. Receipt of two AZD1222 doses was followed by a rise in Spike-specific TCR breadth and depth. Reports say nearly half of spike-specific TCRs go after unmutated variant regions.

CDR3 length: 13 residues. From germline, CDR1 is LGHDT and CDR2 YNNKEL (reference sequence). V lost 3 bases and J lost 3, with 8 bases in between. Note on this clone: Its antigen remains unidentified.

Clones were sequenced by immunoSEQ multiplex PCR, and TCRdb holds only the in-frame ones, with some missing. This table has 100,000 to 140,000 clones, around 91% appearing once. The rearrangement links TRBV3-1 (or the pseudogene TRBV3-2) to TRBJ1-2; D uncertain. The receptor's source is an adult in good health. This specimen consisted of peripheral blood, obtained on day 0 of AZD1222 vaccination. The CDR3: CASSQDPHYGYTF. The CDR3 region has the DNA TGTGCCAGCAGCCAGGATCCCCACTATGGCTACACCTTC.